This passage covers 9 T cell receptor beta chains from one sample sequenced in a study of PD-1 blockade in classical Hodgkin lymphoma. Each of the patients experienced relapse following autologous stem cell transplantation, and their brentuximab vedotin exposure differed. Only in-frame clones appear in the TCRdb table, and some are missing; sequencing was by immunoSEQ multiplex PCR. The repertoire includes 35,000 to 50,000 clones, 76% of them detected once, and approximately 10% sits in the top ten. The sample here was peripheral blood mononuclear cells (PBMCs), taken at baseline. These receptors were obtained from a human donor with classical Hodgkin lymphoma.

The gene calls are TRBV25-1 and TRBJ2-5, with a possible D match to TRBD1 (6 bases). The CDR3 covers 13 residues. Germline V gene data show CDR1 as MGHDK and CDR2 as SYGVNS. Trimming removed 3 bases at V and 4 bases at J, with 9 bases between. CDR3 in amino acids: CASSDAGAETQYF. CDR3 DNA: TGTGCCAGCAGTGATGCAGGGGCAGAGACCCAGTACTTC.

This clone was detected only a few times. V gene TRBV7-3 combines with J gene TRBJ2-1; 14 nucleotides match TRBD2. Trimming cost V 3 bases and J 8 bases; bases outside gene matches: 3. This CDR3 region has 15 residues. CDR1 is SGHTA, CDR2 FQGTGA, per germline. CDR3 in DNA: TGTGCCAGCAGCTTTCAGGGACTAGCGGGAGATGAGCAGTTCTTC. Translation: CASSFQGLAGDEQFF.

This chain connects TRBV7-3 to TRBJ2-1; 7 bases agree with TRBD2. CDR3 length equals 14 residues. J lost 3 bases, V lost 8 bases, and 7 bases had no gene match. From germline, CDR1 is SGHTA and CDR2 FQGTGA. In DNA, the CDR3 is TGTGCCAGCGCCCCTAGCGGCAACTACAATGAGCAGTTCTTC. Translating it yields CASAPSGNYNEQFF.

In the case of this clone: Additional DNA sequences in this sample encode the identical CDR3. CDR3: CASSQGEAYEQYF. The CDR3 coding sequence is TGTGCCAGCAGCCAGGGGGAAGCCTACGAGCAGTACTTC. The J gene is TRBJ2-7, the V gene TRBV11-3; 7 bases are a match to TRBD1. Germline V gene data show CDR1 as SGHNT and CDR2 as YENEEA. CDR3 length: 13 amino acids. Trimming at V came to 5 bases and at J to 2 bases, leaving 3 bases not matched to a gene.

This rearrangement joins TRBV18 to TRBJ2-7, with TRBD1 identical over 7 bases. V shed 0 bases, J shed 5 bases, and the junction held 7 bases outside the gene matches. The CDR3 is 15 residues long. Per the germline V gene, CDR1 is KGHSH and CDR2 is LQKENI. The CDR3 coding sequence is TGTGCCAGCTCACCACCATCCAGGGGGAGCAACGAGCAGTACTTC. Translated, it gives CASSPPSRGSNEQYF.

The V call is TRBV4-3, the J call TRBJ2-7, with 15 positions matching TRBD2. The CDR3 extends over 18 amino acids. Per the germline V gene, CDR1 is LGHNA and CDR2 is YSLEER. The V segment lost 5 bases and the J segment 5 bases; nucleotides outside the gene matches: 13. The CDR3 DNA follows: TGCGCCAGCAGCGAAGGACCGGGACTAGCGGGAGGTCTGGACGAGCAGTACTTC. It is translated as CASSEGPGLAGGLDEQYF.

The rearrangement uses TRBV7-9 and TRBJ2-7; 7 bases are a match to TRBD1. Germline CDR1 is SEHNR and CDR2 is FQNEAQ (reference sequence). CDR3 length: 15 residues. With V trimmed by 2 bases and J by 2 bases, 6 bases remained unmatched. The CDR3 reads CASSLKGDRAYEQYF. The CDR3 bases are TGTGCCAGCAGCTTAAAAGGTGACAGGGCCTACGAGCAGTACTTC.

The chain uses TRBV19 and TRBJ2-5; 12 nucleotides line up with TRBD2. After removal of 6 bases from V and 5 bases from J, the junction contained 13 bases not matched to a gene. From germline, CDR1 is LNHDA and CDR2 SQIVND (reference sequence). The CDR3 covers 17 residues. CDR3 residues: CASSRGASGRAGETQYF. The CDR3 region has the DNA TGTGCCAGTAGCCGGGGGGCTAGCGGGAGGGCCGGGGAGACCCAGTACTTC.

In its sample, this clone was seen a few times. The chain recombines TRBV25-1 with TRBJ2-1; the D gene is possibly TRBD1 (5 bases). There are 12 residues in the CDR3. V was pared by 1 base and J by 8 bases, with 6 bases between. Germline assignment: CDR1 MGHDK and CDR2 SYGVNS. The CDR3 reads CASSESRDEQFF. The CDR3 coding sequence is TGTGCCAGCAGTGAATCCAGGGATGAGCAGTTCTTC.